The 2 T cell receptor beta chains below were found in one sample sequenced in a study of OX40 agonist ivuxolimab in advanced cancers. This table comes from immunoSEQ multiplex PCR, and its TCRdb copy is limited to in-frame clones, with some not included. The sample lists some 86,000 clones; about 86% were seen once. The sequenced sample was CD4+ or CD8+ T cells sorted from blood, obtained in a trial of the OX40 agonist ivuxolimab. Source of these receptors: an adult with an advanced solid tumor such as melanoma, head and neck, liver or kidney cancer.

The genes are TRBV5-1 and TRBJ2-1; 10 bases are a match to TRBD1. The CDR3 is 16 residues long. Losses at the gene ends were 1 base for V and 4 bases for J; bases not matched to a gene: 5. The germline V gene has CDR1 SGHRS and CDR2 YFSETQ. Here the CDR3 DNA reads TGCGCCAGCAGCTTGAGGGGACAGGGGACGTACAATGAGCAGTTCTTC. Its translation: CASSLRGQGTYNEQFF.

The CDR3 region is CASGWGLAYF. CDR3 in DNA: TGTGCCAGCGGGTGGGGGCTGGCGTACTTC. The gene calls are TRBV6-5 and TRBJ2-7; perhaps TRBD1 as D (6 bases). V lost 8 bases and J 12 bases, leaving 14 bases between the germline ends. The germline gives CDR1 MNHEY, CDR2 SVGAGI. This CDR3 has 10 residues.